This T cell receptor beta chain was found in a study of cytomegalovirus exposure and HLA in healthy donors. Overall study findings and caveats: According to the study, roughly 180 TCR beta chains were cytomegalovirus-associated. In a later analysis, a genetic analysis reported fewer productive-TCR N-insertions in an Asian-associated ancestry cluster than the cohort average. As was reported, the classifier diagnosed cytomegalovirus status with high specificity and sensitivity. Common viral pathogens were later found to be apparently linked to several of the most significant clusters.

The CDR3 totals 14 residues. The V end lost 0 bases, the J end lost 4 bases, and 8 bases lay between the germline ends. CDR1 SGHDT and CDR2 YYEEEE come from the germline V gene. As regards this clone: Its target is unknown.

Primers for the PCR totalled 60 Vbeta and 13 Jbeta. Libraries were prepared by immunoSEQ multiplex PCR; TCRdb keeps only in-frame clonotypes and omits some of them. Here the sample spans roughly 120,000 clones, approximately 80% being singletons. The sample comprised PBMCs. The clonotype comes from a male donor in good health and CMV-seronegative. The V gene is TRBV5-6, the J gene TRBJ1-3; D gene uncertain. The CDR3 DNA reads TGTGCCAGCAGCTTGGTAGGGAGGGGAAACACCATATATTTT. Protein: CASSLVGRGNTIYF. Full variable domain (rest looked up from reference TRBV5-6 and TRBJ1-3): DAGVTQSPTHLIKTRGQQVTLRCSPKSGHDTVSWYQQALGQGPQFIFQYYEEEERQRGNFPDRFSGHQFPNYSSELNVNALLLGDSALYLCASSLVGRGNTIYFGEGSWLTVV.